A single sample is the source of the 8 T cell receptor beta chains below, sequenced in a study of T cells in Graves' hyperthyroidism and ophthalmopathy. It was RNA transcripts that yielded the amplified TCR beta CDR3 regions. When the TCR CDR3 underwent first-round RT-PCR, the HTBI primer set was used. TCRdb itself ran the multiplex PCR reads through MiXCR, one entry per CDR3 protein. The repertoire consists of fewer than 800,000 distinct CDR3 sequences, with 16% occurring once and the leading ten covering around 8%. The sequencing input was blood. These receptors all stem from a man aged 18-30 years with Graves' hyperthyroidism.

This clonotype was counted at least ten times. The chain links TRBV18 to TRBJ2-2; no clear D gene. This CDR3 comprises 14 residues. The V and J ends lost 6 bases and 0 bases respectively, with 8 bases between them. Germline V gene sequence: CDR1 KGHSH, CDR2 LQKENI. The chain's CDR3 is CASSIGTNTGELFF. The CDR3 region has the DNA TGTGCCAGCTCTATTGGGACGAACACCGGGGAGCTGTTTTTT.

This clonotype showed up many times. The chain employs TRBV11-3 and TRBJ2-1; D unclear. The CDR3 runs 13 residues. Deletions cut 2 bases from V and 5 bases from J, with 7 bases between. From germline, CDR1 is SGHNT and CDR2 YENEEA. The CDR3 bases are TGTGCCAGCAGCTTACAGGTGGACAATGAGCAGTTCTTC. Residues: CASSLQVDNEQFF. The whole variable domain, remainder taken from reference TRBV11-3 and TRBJ2-1, is EAGVVQSPRYKIIEKKQPVAFWCNPISGHNTLYWYLQNLGQGPELLIRYENEEAVDDSQLPKDRFSAERLKGVDSTLKIQPAELGDSAVYLCASSLQVDNEQFFGPGTRLTVL.

This clonotype was detected many times. The J gene is TRBJ1-5, the V gene TRBV20-1; D is perhaps TRBD1 (5 bases). CDR1 and CDR2 from the germline V gene are DFQATT and SNEGSKA (reference sequence). This CDR3 comprises 12 residues. CDR3 sequence: CSGTVARGPQHF. CDR3 nucleotide sequence: TGCAGCGGGACCGTAGCTCGTGGGCCCCAGCATTTT.

This clonotype was counted a few times. This chain joins TRBV29-1 and TRBJ2-7, with a tentative D call TRBD2 (5 bases). The V gene lost 4 bases and the J gene lost 0 bases, with 7 bases spanning the gap. Germline CDR1 SQVTM, CDR2 ANQGSEA. The CDR3 consists of 12 residues. The CDR3 here is CSVVEDSYEQYF. The DNA for the CDR3 is TGCAGCGTTGTGGAGGACTCCTACGAGCAGTACTTC.

The rearrangement uses TRBV27 and TRBJ2-2; TRBD2 agrees at 12 bases. CDR3 length: 17 residues. CDR1 MNHEY and CDR2 SMNVEV come from the germline V gene (reference sequence). V lost 5 bases and J lost 5; bases outside the gene matches: 9. DNA of the CDR3: TGTGCCAGCAGTGGACGACTAGCGGGAGTATGGACCGGGGAGCTGTTTTTT. It codes for CASSGRLAGVWTGELFF.

V and J are TRBV7-3 and TRBJ2-2; D is ambiguous. The CDR3 covers 13 residues. Deletions cut 2 bases from V and 6 bases from J, with 7 bases between. Per the germline V gene, CDR1 is SGHTA and CDR2 is FQGTGA. The CDR3 DNA reads as TGTGCCAGCAGCTTAGGCCGCGCCGGGGAGCTGTTTTTT. It is translated as CASSLGRAGELFF.

The J gene is TRBJ2-1, the V gene TRBV28; D not certain. Germline assignment: CDR1 MDHEN and CDR2 SYDVKM. Trimming removed 7 bases from V and 0 bases from J, with 7 bases in between. This CDR3 comprises 13 residues. For the CDR3, the DNA is TGTGCCAGCACCTCCGACTCCTACAATGAGCAGTTCTTC. Protein sequence: CASTSDSYNEQFF.

As concerns this clonotype: A much bigger clone sits one base away, suggesting this may be a read error. This chain joins TRBV18 and TRBJ2-1, with TRBD2 identical over 8 bases. CDR1 is KGHSH, CDR2 LQKENI, per germline. The CDR3 runs to 16 residues. The CDR3 region is CAGSPRGRSSYNEQFF. The CDR3 DNA follows: TGTGCCGGCTCACCGCGCGGGAGGAGCTCCTACAATGAGCAGTTCTTC.